This T cell receptor beta chain came from a study of CD8 T cells in ankylosing spondylitis. CDR1 is MNHEY and CDR2 is SMNVEV in the germline V gene (reference sequence). The ends lost 5 bases at V and 4 bases at J; junction bases unmatched: 15. The CDR3 consists of 17 residues. TCRdb processed the 5' RACE reads anew with MiXCR; each CDR3 protein has one entry. The sample records around 490,000 distinct CDR3 sequences, roughly 5.3% being singletons. Overall study results and limits: Disease-linked clones were reportedly significantly enriched in matched ankylosing spondylitis synovial fluid. Fewer than 10 highly homologous variants formed a TCR beta motif that appeared characteristic of ankylosing spondylitis blood.

This clonotype was detected many times. Its target is unknown. The sequenced sample consisted of blood, either unsorted or a sorted T cell fraction (not recorded which). This sequence originates from a male donor with ankylosing spondylitis. The rearrangement joins TRBV27 to TRBJ1-1, with 8 bases matching TRBD1. The CDR3 loop is CASSVQGARVKGTEAFF. The CDR3 DNA reads as TGTGCCAGCAGTGTGCAGGGGGCCCGGGTGAAGGGCACTGAAGCTTTCTTT.